What follows describes a single T cell receptor (beta chain). Its antigen remains unknown. After removal of 4 bases from V and 8 bases from J, the junction contained 8 bases not matched to a gene. CDR3 size: 15 residues. The data originate from a study of CD8 T cells in ankylosing spondylitis. TCRdb re-derived calls from the 5' RACE reads in MiXCR, one entry per CDR3 protein. Of approximately 140,000 distinct CDR3 sequences listed, around 43% are singletons. Findings and caveats of the study: Significant enrichment of disease-linked clones was reported in matched ankylosing spondylitis synovial fluid. A TCR beta motif made of fewer than ten highly homologous variants seemed typical of ankylosing spondylitis blood. Earlier literature documents some of the motif variants in reactive arthritis synovial fluid and blood.

This receptor was identified in a male donor with ankylosing spondylitis. The rearrangement uses TRBV12-3 or TRBV12-4 and TRBJ2-1; 10 nucleotides agree with TRBD1. Sequencing was performed on synovial fluid, either unsorted or a sorted T cell fraction (not recorded which). In DNA form, the CDR3 reads TGTGCCAGCAGTTCGCCCGGGACAGGGGCCTATGAGCAGTTCTTC. This gives the protein CASSSPGTGAYEQFF.